These T cell receptor beta chains were read from a single sample in a study of blood T cell repertoires in COVID-19. Profiled with immunoSEQ multiplex PCR; TCRdb holds only in-frame clones, not every one. The sample records approximately 50,000 clones, 82% being singletons. The sequenced material came from peripheral blood. The receptors stem from a man older than 75 with COVID-19, enrolled during active disease. CDR3s include the opening cysteine and the closing phenylalanine or tryptophan. A D gene is named only where the DNA matches it firmly. Expanded clones are given a class, and other clones once, few, many or no size at all.

TRBJ1-1 | TRBV7-8 | . | . | 13 | TGTGCCAGCAGCTTTTCCCCTGGGCCGGAAGCTTTCTTT | CASSFSPGPEAFF
TRBJ1-4 | TRBV18 | few | TRBD1 | 15 | TGTGCCAGCTCACCGGACAGGGGGCTGAGTGAAAAACTGTTTTTT | CASSPDRGLSEKLFF
TRBJ1-2 | TRBV6-4 | . | . | 16 | TGTGCCAGCAGTGCCCAGGGCGGCAGCTTTATCTATGGCTACACCTTC | CASSAQGGSFIYGYTF
TRBJ2-1 | TRBV5-1 | . | TRBD2 | 16 | TGCGCCAGCAGCCCCCTGACTAGCGGGAGAGGGAGTGAGCAGTTCTTC | CASSPLTSGRGSEQFF
TRBJ1-1 | TRBV7-3 | . | . | 13 | TGTGCCAGCAGCTACCCAGGGGCGACTGAAGCTTTCTTT | CASSYPGATEAFF
TRBJ2-5 | TRBV5-8 | . | TRBD1 | 13 | TGTGCCAGCAGCGTGGGACAGAAAGAGACCCAGTACTTC | CASSVGQKETQYF
TRBJ2-5 | TRBV5-1 | . | TRBD2 | 14 | TGCGCCAGCAGCGTAGCGGGAGCCGAAGAGACCCAGTACTTC | CASSVAGAEETQYF
TRBJ2-3 | TRBV6-2/TRBV6-3 | . | TRBD2 | 18 | TGTGCCAGCAGTTACTGGTGGAGCGGGACCTCCGGCACAGATACGCAGTATTTT | CASSYWWSGTSGTDTQYF
TRBJ1-4 | TRBV4-3 | . | TRBD1 | 15 | TGCGCCAGCAGCCTCGCCGGGACAGGGAATGAAAAACTGTTTTTT | CASSLAGTGNEKLFF
TRBJ1-1 | TRBV29-1 | . | . | 11 | TGCAGCGTTGAGTGGCTCACTGAAGCTTTCTTT | CSVEWLTEAFF
TRBJ2-1 | TRBV5-1 | . | TRBD2 | 14 | TGCGCCAGCAGCTTGGAAGGTAGACTAGCAGAGGAGTTCTTC | CASSLEGRLAEEFF
TRBJ2-7 | TRBV7-9 | . | . | 11 | TGTGCCAGCAGCTTGACGGGGGAGCAGTACTTC | CASSLTGEQYF
TRBJ1-5 | TRBV27 | . | . | 16 | TGTGCCAGCAGCTACTCAGGAGGGGACGCAAATCAGCCCCAGCATTTT | CASSYSGGDANQPQHF
TRBJ1-2 | TRBV18 | . | TRBD1 | 13 | TGTGCCAGCTCACCACGACAGGGAGAGGGCTACACCTTC | CASSPRQGEGYTF
TRBJ2-1 | TRBV15 | . | . | 16 | TGTGCCACCAGCAGACACGAGGGGGTTGGCTACAATGAGCAGTTCTTC | CATSRHEGVGYNEQFF
TRBJ2-3 | TRBV4-2 | . | TRBD2 | 16 | TGTGCCAGCAGCCAAGTCGCGGGGGGCCGCACAGATACGCAGTATTTT | CASSQVAGGRTDTQYF
TRBJ1-4 | TRBV7-9 | . | TRBD1 | 15 | TGTGCCAGCAGCGAAGGTCCGGGACAGGGGGAAAAACTGTTTTTT | CASSEGPGQGEKLFF
TRBJ2-1 | TRBV10-1 | once | TRBD1 | 12 | TGCGCCAGACGGGACAGGGGGCGCGAGCAGTTCTTC | CARRDRGREQFF
TRBJ2-2 | TRBV11-2 | . | TRBD1 | 16 | TGTGCCAGCAGCTTAGTGGGACAGGGCCCCGCCGGGGAGCTGTTTTTT | CASSLVGQGPAGELFF
TRBJ2-5 | TRBV3-1/TRBV3-2 | once | TRBD1 | 15 | TGTGCCAGCAGCCAGGCGGGACAGGGTGGAGAGACCCAGTACTTC | CASSQAGQGGETQYF
TRBJ1-5 | TRBV19 | . | TRBD1 | 16 | TGTGCCAGTAGTCCCCTGTTCGACAGGGTAAATCAGCCCCAGCATTTT | CASSPLFDRVNQPQHF
TRBJ2-3 | TRBV10-3 | . | . | 13 | TGTGCCATCAGTGCAACAGGGAAAGATACGCAGTATTTT | CAISATGKDTQYF
TRBJ2-3 | TRBV7-2 | . | . | 14 | TGTGCCAGCAGCCCTCCCCCACAGACAGATACGCAGTATTTT | CASSPPPQTDTQYF
TRBJ1-1 | TRBV11-2 | once | . | 16 | TGTGCCAGCAGCTCATACCCAGGGGCGGACAACACTGAAGCTTTCTTT | CASSSYPGADNTEAFF
TRBJ2-2 | TRBV19 | . | . | 13 | TGTGCCAGTACCCGGTCGGGGACCGGGGAGCTGTTTTTT | CASTRSGTGELFF
TRBJ2-2 | TRBV25-1 | . | . | 16 | TGTGCCAGCAGTCCCAGGGCGGATTTGAACACCGGGGAGCTGTTTTTT | CASSPRADLNTGELFF
TRBJ2-5 | TRBV24-1 | . | TRBD1 | 16 | TGTGCCACCAGTGACGCGGGACAGGGGGCAGGAGAGACCCAGTACTTC | CATSDAGQGAGETQYF
TRBJ2-3 | TRBV19 | . | TRBD2 | 16 | TGTGCCAGTAGTTCCCTAGCGGGGGGGATCACAGATACGCAGTATTTT | CASSSLAGGITDTQYF
TRBJ1-1 | TRBV6-5 | . | TRBD1 | 16 | TGTGCCAGCAGTTACTCCCGGGACAGGAGAAAAGATGAAGCTTTCTTT | CASSYSRDRRKDEAFF
TRBJ2-3 | TRBV27 | . | TRBD2 | 16 | TGTGCCAGCATCTCGGTAGCGGGAGGGCCCTCAGATACGCAGTATTTT | CASISVAGGPSDTQYF
TRBJ1-2 | TRBV4-3 | once | TRBD1 | 14 | TGCGCCAGCAGCCCGGGACAGGGAAACTATGGCTACACCTTC | CASSPGQGNYGYTF
TRBJ2-1 | TRBV7-2 | . | TRBD2 | 14 | TGTGCCAGCAGCTTATTGCTAGCGGGATGGGTGGAGTTCTTC | CASSLLLAGWVEFF
TRBJ2-7 | TRBV6-5 | . | . | 12 | TGTGCCACCCTAAGGACACCCAACGAGCAGTACTTC | CATLRTPNEQYF
TRBJ1-2 | TRBV9 | once | TRBD1 | 15 | TGTGCCAGCAGCGTCGGGACAGGCTTCGACTATGGCTACACCTTC | CASSVGTGFDYGYTF
TRBJ1-6 | TRBV30 | . | TRBD1 | 13 | TGTGCCTGGCGGACAGGGGTAGCTTCACCCCTCCACTTT | CAWRTGVASPLHF
TRBJ2-1 | TRBV4-3 | . | TRBD2 | 16 | TGCGCCAGCAGCCAAGATAGGCGGGGGACCTACAATGAGCAGTTCTTC | CASSQDRRGTYNEQFF
TRBJ1-2 | TRBV7-2 | . | . | 12 | TGTGCCAGCAGCTCACGCGACTATGGCTACACCTTC | CASSSRDYGYTF
TRBJ1-4 | TRBV6-2/TRBV6-3 | . | . | 18 | TGTGCCAGCAGTTACTCGAGCGGGCGCCTGACAACTAATGAAAAACTGTTTTTT | CASSYSSGRLTTNEKLFF
TRBJ1-1 | TRBV12-3/TRBV12-4 | . | . | 13 | TGTGCCAGCAGTCCAACAGGGCCGACTGAAGCTTTCTTT | CASSPTGPTEAFF
TRBJ1-1 | TRBV30 | . | TRBD1 | 13 | TGTGCCTGGAGGACAGGGTTGAACACTGAAGCTTTCTTT | CAWRTGLNTEAFF
TRBJ2-1 | TRBV11-2 | . | TRBD2 | 18 | TGTGCCAGCAGCGCGGGACTAGCGGGACAGGGTATTGGTAATGAGCAGTTCTTC | CASSAGLAGQGIGNEQFF
TRBJ2-7 | TRBV14 | . | . | 17 | TGTGCCAGCAGCCAAGATCTTTCGCCAGGGTACTCCTACGAGCAGTACTTC | CASSQDLSPGYSYEQYF
TRBJ1-2 | TRBV6-1 | few | TRBD1 | 15 | TGTGCCAGCAGTGAAGCCGGGACAGGGGTTAATGGCTACACCTTC | CASSEAGTGVNGYTF
TRBJ2-1 | TRBV7-2 | . | TRBD2 | 18 | TGTGCCAGCAGTCTAGCGGGCGGGAGCATGGGATCCTACAATGAGCAGTTCTTC | CASSLAGGSMGSYNEQFF
TRBJ2-1 | TRBV11-2 | . | . | 14 | TGTGCCAGCAGCTTAGCCGGGTTCTACAATGAGCAGTTCTTC | CASSLAGFYNEQFF
TRBJ2-3 | TRBV9 | . | . | 16 | TGTGCCAGCAGCGTAGCGCCGGGATCGGGCACAGATACGCAGTATTTT | CASSVAPGSGTDTQYF
TRBJ1-6 | TRBV7-9 | . | . | 15 | TGTGCCAGCAGCTACGTACAGGGAGGGAATTCACCCCTCCACTTT | CASSYVQGGNSPLHF
TRBJ1-5 | TRBV7-9 | . | TRBD1 | 15 | TGTGCCAGCAGCCCCGGGGACAGGGGGGTTCAGCCCCAGCATTTT | CASSPGDRGVQPQHF
TRBJ2-1 | TRBV19 | . | . | 14 | TGTGCCAGTAGTTGGGGGCCAGCTTACAATGAGCAGTTCTTC | CASSWGPAYNEQFF
TRBJ1-4 | TRBV5-1 | . | . | 16 | TGCGCCAGCAGCGCGCAGGGTATTGGGACTAATGAAAAACTGTTTTTT | CASSAQGIGTNEKLFF
TRBJ1-6 | TRBV9 | . | . | 15 | TGTGCCAGCAGCCTAACAGGGTCGAGGAATTCACCCCTCCACTTT | CASSLTGSRNSPLHF
TRBJ1-5 | TRBV6-5 | few | TRBD1 | 12 | TGTGCCAGCAGTTACAGACAGGGGGCCCAGCATTTT | CASSYRQGAQHF
TRBJ1-5 | TRBV4-1 | . | TRBD1 | 15 | TGCGCCAGCAGCCAAAAAACAGGGGGCCGTCAGCCCCAGCATTTT | CASSQKTGGRQPQHF